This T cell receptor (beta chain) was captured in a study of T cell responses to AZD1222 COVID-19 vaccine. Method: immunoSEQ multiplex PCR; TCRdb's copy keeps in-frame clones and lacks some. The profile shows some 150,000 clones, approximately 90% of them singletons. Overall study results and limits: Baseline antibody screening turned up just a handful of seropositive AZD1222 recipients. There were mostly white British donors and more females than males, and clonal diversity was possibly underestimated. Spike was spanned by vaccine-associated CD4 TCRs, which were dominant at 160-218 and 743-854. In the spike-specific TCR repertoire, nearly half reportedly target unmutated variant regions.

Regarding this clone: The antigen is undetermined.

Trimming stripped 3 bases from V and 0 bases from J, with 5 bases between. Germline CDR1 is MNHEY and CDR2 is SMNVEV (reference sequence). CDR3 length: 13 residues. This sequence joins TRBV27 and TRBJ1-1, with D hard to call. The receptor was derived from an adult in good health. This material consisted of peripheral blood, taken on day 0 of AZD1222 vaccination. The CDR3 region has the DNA TGTGCCAGCAGTTTTAGCCTGAACACTGAAGCTTTCTTT. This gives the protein CASSFSLNTEAFF.